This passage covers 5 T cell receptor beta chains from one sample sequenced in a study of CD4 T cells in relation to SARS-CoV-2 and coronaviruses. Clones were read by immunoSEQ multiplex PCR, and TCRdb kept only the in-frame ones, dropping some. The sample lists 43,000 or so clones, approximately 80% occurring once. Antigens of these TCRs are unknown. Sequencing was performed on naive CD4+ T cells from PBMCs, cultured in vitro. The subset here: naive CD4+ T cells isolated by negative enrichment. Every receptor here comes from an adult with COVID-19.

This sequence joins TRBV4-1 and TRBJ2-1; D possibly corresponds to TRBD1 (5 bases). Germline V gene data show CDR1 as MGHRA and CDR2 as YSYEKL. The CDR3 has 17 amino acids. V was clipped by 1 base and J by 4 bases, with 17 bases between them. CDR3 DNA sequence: TGCGCCAGCAGCCAAGGGCGTTCCCAGGGAAGGTACAATGAGCAGTTCTTC. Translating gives CASSQGRSQGRYNEQFF.

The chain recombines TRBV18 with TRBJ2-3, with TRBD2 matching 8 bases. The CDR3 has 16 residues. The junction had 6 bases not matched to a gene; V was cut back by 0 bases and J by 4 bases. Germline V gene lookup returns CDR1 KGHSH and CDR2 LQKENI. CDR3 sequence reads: CASSPPRGGRSDTQYF. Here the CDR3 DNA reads TGTGCCAGCTCACCACCGAGGGGCGGGAGGTCAGATACGCAGTATTTT.

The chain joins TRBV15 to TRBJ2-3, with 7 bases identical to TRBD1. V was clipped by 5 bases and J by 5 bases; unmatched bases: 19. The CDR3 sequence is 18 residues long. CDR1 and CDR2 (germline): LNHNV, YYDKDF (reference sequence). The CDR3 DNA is TGTGCCACCAGCTCAAGAGGTCCGGGACAGAGGAAGAGAGATACGCAGTATTTT. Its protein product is CATSSRGPGQRKRDTQYF.

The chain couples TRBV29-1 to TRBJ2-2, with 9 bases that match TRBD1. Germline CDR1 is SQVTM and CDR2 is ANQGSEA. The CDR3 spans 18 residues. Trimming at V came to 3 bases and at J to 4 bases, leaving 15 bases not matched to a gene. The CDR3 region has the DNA TGCAGCGTTGAGGTCTCAGGAGAAGTGGACAGGGGCACCGGGGAGCTGTTTTTT. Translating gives CSVEVSGEVDRGTGELFF.

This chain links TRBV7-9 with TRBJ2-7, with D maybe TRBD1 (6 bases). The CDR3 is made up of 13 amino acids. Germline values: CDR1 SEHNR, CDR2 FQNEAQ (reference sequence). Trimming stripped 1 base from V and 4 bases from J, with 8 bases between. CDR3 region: CASSLGTAYEQYF. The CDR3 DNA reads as TGTGCCAGCAGCTTAGGGACAGCTTACGAGCAGTACTTC.